This is a list of T cell receptor beta chains from one sample in a study of cytomegalovirus exposure and HLA in healthy donors. Profiled with immunoSEQ multiplex PCR; TCRdb holds only in-frame clones, not every one. The sample lists approximately 180,000 clones; around 75% were seen once. Sample: PBMCs. These receptor sequences come from a male donor in good health and CMV-seronegative. Both conserved end residues are part of each CDR3. The D gene is left open where the match is weak. The size of a clone is reported for some rows only, either as once, few or many, or as a class for expanded clones.

- - TRBJ1-2 TRBV7-9 CASSVGGLANYGYTF TGTGCCAGCAGTGTAGGGGGTCTCGCCAACTATGGCTACACCTTC
- - TRBJ1-2 TRBV7-3 CASSLEGTYGYTF TGTGCCAGCAGCTTAGAGGGTACCTATGGCTACACCTTC
- once TRBJ1-5 TRBV28 CASSLPSGARWPQHF TGTGCCAGCAGTCTCCCTTCAGGGGCGAGGTGGCCCCAGCATTTT
- - TRBJ2-1 TRBV12-5 CASGLGSGNEQFF TGTGCTAGTGGTTTGGGGAGTGGCAATGAGCAGTTCTTC
- few TRBJ1-2 TRBV7-8 CASSFGEGYTF TGTGCCAGCAGCTTCGGGGAGGGCTACACCTTC
- - TRBJ1-5 TRBV4-1 CASSQDEGGPQHF TGCGCCAGCAGCCAAGATGAGGGTGGGCCCCAGCATTTT
- once TRBJ2-5 TRBV15 CATSRGEGVTETQYF TGTGCCACCAGCAGAGGGGAAGGGGTTACAGAGACCCAGTACTTC
- - TRBJ1-5 TRBV18 CASSAGENQPQHF TGTGCCAGCTCAGCAGGGGAAAATCAGCCCCAGCATTTT
TRBD1 - TRBJ2-5 TRBV7-2 CASSPGTGQETQYF TGTGCCAGCAGCCCCGGGACAGGTCAAGAGACCCAGTACTTC
- - TRBJ2-1 TRBV11-2 CASSLRREALYEQFF TGTGCCAGCAGCTTACGGAGGGAGGCGCTGTATGAGCAGTTCTTC
- - TRBJ2-5 TRBV4-2 CASSQDPYDLEQYF TGTGCCAGCAGCCAAGATCCATATGACTTGGAGCAGTACTTC
- - TRBJ2-7 TRBV7-9 CASSLRRQPDEQYF TGTGCCAGCAGCTTGAGGCGTCAGCCGGACGAGCAGTACTTC
TRBD2 - TRBJ2-1 TRBV28 CASRLGLAYYNEQFF TGTGCCAGCAGACTAGGACTAGCGTACTACAATGAGCAGTTCTTC
- - TRBJ1-2 TRBV19 CASSTTAVERRRIYGYTF TGTGCCAGTAGCACGACTGCCGTGGAGAGGCGGCGAATCTATGGCTACACCTTC
- - TRBJ2-7 TRBV5-1 CASSLAATGSYEQYF TGCGCCAGCAGCTTGGCCGCGACAGGATCCTACGAGCAGTACTTC
TRBD2 - TRBJ2-1 TRBV13 CASSQRAGDPYNEQFF TGTGCCAGCAGCCAACGAGCGGGGGACCCCTACAATGAGCAGTTCTTC
- - TRBJ2-3 TRBV7-2 CASSLVGFTDTQYF TGTGCCAGCAGCTTAGTGGGCTTCACAGATACGCAGTATTTT
- - TRBJ1-2 TRBV11-1 CASSPGPETNYGYTF TGTGCCAGCAGCCCTGGTCCCGAGACTAACTATGGCTACACCTTC